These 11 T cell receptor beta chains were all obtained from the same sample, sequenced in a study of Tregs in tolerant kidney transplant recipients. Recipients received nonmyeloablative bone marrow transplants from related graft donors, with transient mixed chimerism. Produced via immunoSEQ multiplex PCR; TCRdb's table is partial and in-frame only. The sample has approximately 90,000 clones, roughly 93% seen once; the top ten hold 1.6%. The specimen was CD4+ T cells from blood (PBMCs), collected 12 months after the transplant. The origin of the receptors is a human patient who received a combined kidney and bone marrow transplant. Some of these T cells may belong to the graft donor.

CDR3 nucleotides: TGTGCCAGCAGCCAAGGCGGGACTTCCTCAATCGGTAGTCTCCAAGAGACCCAGTACTTC. Residues: CASSQGGTSSIGSLQETQYF. This rearrangement joins TRBV4-2 to TRBJ2-5, with a tentative D call TRBD2 (6 bases). In germline, CDR1 is LGHNA, CDR2 YNFKEQ. This CDR3 comprises 20 residues. Trimming shortened V by 1 base and J by 1 base, and 25 bases separated the two germline ends.

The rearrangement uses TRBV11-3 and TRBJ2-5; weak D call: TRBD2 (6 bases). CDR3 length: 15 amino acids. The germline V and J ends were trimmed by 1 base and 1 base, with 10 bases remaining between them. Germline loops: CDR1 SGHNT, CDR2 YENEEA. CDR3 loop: CASSLGAGTQETQYF. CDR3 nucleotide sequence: TGTGCCAGCAGCTTAGGGGCGGGGACCCAAGAGACCCAGTACTTC.

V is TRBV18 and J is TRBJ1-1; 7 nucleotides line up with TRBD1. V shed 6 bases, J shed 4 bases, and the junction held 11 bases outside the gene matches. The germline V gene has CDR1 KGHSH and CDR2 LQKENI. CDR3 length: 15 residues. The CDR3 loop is CASSNSTGLSTEAFF. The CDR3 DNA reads TGTGCCAGCTCGAACTCGACAGGGCTTTCCACTGAAGCTTTCTTT.

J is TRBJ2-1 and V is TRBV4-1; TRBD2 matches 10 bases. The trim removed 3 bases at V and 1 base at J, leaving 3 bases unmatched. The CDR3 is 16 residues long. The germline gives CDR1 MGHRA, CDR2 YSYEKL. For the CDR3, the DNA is TGCGCCAGCAGCCAGAAGCGGGAGGGGTCCTACAATGAGCAGTTCTTC. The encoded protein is CASSQKREGSYNEQFF.

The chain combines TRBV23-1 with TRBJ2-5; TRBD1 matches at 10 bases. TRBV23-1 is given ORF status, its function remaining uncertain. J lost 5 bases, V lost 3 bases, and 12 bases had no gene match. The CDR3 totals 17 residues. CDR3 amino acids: CASSHPNDRGLRETQYF. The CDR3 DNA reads TGCGCCAGCAGTCACCCCAACGACAGGGGGCTGCGGGAGACCCAGTACTTC.

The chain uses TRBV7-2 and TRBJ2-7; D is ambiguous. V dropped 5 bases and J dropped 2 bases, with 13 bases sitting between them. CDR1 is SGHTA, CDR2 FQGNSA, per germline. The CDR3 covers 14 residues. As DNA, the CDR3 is TGTGCCAGCAGCCCCGGCGCGGTCACCTACGAGCAGTACTTC. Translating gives CASSPGAVTYEQYF.

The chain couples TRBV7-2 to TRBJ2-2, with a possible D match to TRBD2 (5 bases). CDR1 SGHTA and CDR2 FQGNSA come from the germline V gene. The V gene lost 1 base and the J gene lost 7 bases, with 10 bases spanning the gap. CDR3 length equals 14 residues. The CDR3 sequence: CASSLGESIGELFF. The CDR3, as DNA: TGTGCCAGCAGCTTAGGGGAGAGTATCGGGGAGCTGTTTTTT.

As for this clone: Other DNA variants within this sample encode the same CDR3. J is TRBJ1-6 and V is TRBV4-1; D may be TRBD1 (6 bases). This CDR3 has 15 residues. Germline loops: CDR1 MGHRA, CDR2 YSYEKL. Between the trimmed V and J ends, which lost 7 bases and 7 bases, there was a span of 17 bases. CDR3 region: CASNPRGGLNSPLHF. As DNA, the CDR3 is TGCGCCAGCAACCCTAGGGGGGGTCTCAATTCACCCCTCCACTTT.

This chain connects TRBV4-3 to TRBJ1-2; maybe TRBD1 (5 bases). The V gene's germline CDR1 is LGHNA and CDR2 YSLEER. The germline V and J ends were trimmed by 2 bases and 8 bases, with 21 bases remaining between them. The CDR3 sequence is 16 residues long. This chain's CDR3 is CASSQHHIRGGIGYTF. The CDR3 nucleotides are TGCGCCAGCAGCCAACACCACATCCGGGGCGGGATCGGCTACACCTTC.

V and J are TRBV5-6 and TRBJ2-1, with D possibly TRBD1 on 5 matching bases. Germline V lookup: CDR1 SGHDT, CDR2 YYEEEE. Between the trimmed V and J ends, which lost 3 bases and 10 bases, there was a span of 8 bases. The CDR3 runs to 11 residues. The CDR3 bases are TGTGCCAGCAGCTCGACAGACGAGCAGTTCTTC. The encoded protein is CASSSTDEQFF.

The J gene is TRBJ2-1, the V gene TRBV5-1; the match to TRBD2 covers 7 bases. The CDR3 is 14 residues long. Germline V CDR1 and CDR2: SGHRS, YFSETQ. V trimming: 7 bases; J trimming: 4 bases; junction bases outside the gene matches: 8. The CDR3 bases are TGCGCCAGCTGGGAGGGGCTAATTTACAATGAGCAGTTCTTC. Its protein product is CASWEGLIYNEQFF.